Listed below are T cell receptor beta chains from one sample, sequenced in a study of blood T cell repertoires in COVID-19. TCRdb's table, derived via immunoSEQ multiplex PCR, lists solely in-frame clones and lacks some. The profile shows roughly 250,000 clones, approximately 91% of them singletons. Sequenced: PBMCs or T cells enriched from blood (not recorded which). The source is a woman in her thirties or forties with acute COVID-19. The CDR3 runs from the conserved cysteine through the conserved F or W. The D gene is left open where the match is weak. Only part of the rows carry a size: once, few, many, or a class if the clone is expanded.

>TRBV24-1|.|.|TRBJ1-2
TGTGCCACCAGTGATGCGACAGGTTCGGTCTATGGCTACACCTTC
CATSDATGSVYGYTF
>TRBV30|TRBD2|.|TRBJ2-2
TGTGCCTGGGTGGGACTAGCGGGAGTAGGCGGGGAGCTGTTTTTT
CAWVGLAGVGGELFF
>TRBV12-3/TRBV12-4|TRBD1|once|TRBJ2-1
TGTGCCAGCAGCAGGGGGCAGAATGAGCAGTTCTTC
CASSRGQNEQFF
>TRBV30|.|.|TRBJ1-1
TGTGCCTGGAGTTCGGGAAGGCCTGGGGCTGAAGCTTTCTTT
CAWSSGRPGAEAFF
>TRBV29-1|TRBD1|.|TRBJ2-7
TGCAGCGTTGAGAGGACAGGGGCCTCCTACGAGCAGTACTTC
CSVERTGASYEQYF
>TRBV13|.|.|TRBJ2-7
TGTGCCAGCAGCTTAGTACCAGGAACGTACGAGCAGTACTTC
CASSLVPGTYEQYF
>TRBV29-1|.|.|TRBJ1-1
TGCAGCGTTGAAGTCGCTGACATCACTGAAGCTTTCTTT
CSVEVADITEAFF
>TRBV25-1|.|.|TRBJ1-2
TGTGCCAGCAGTGGAGTCGGGGTGGCAGGCTACACCTTC
CASSGVGVAGYTF
>TRBV4-2|TRBD2|.|TRBJ2-7
TGTGCCAGCAGCCTACGGACTAGCGGCCTCCTTGAGCAGTACTTC
CASSLRTSGLLEQYF
>TRBV28|TRBD2|once|TRBJ2-7
TGTGCCAGCACTCCGGGGGGGCTCCCCGGGGGGGGCGAGCAGTACTTC
CASTPGGLPGGGEQYF
>TRBV3-1/TRBV3-2|.|.|TRBJ1-3
TGTGCCAGCAGCCAAGAGAGCATCTCTGGAAACACCATATATTTT
CASSQESISGNTIYF
>TRBV7-9|.|.|TRBJ1-2
TGTGCCAGCAGCAAACACGACTATGGCTACACCTTC
CASSKHDYGYTF
>TRBV30|TRBD1|.|TRBJ2-5
TGTGCCTGGGGCGGACAGGGGGCGACGGAGACCCAGTACTTC
CAWGGQGATETQYF
>TRBV28|.|.|TRBJ2-7
TGTGCCAGCAGTTTGTGGTCAGGGACATACGAGCAGTACTTC
CASSLWSGTYEQYF
>TRBV2|TRBD1|few|TRBJ1-4
TGTGCCAGCAGTGATACAGGGGCTGCTAATGAAAAACTGTTTTTT
CASSDTGAANEKLFF
>TRBV19|.|few|TRBJ2-7
TGTGCCAGTAGTATGGGGCGGAATTCCTACGAGCAGTACTTC
CASSMGRNSYEQYF
>TRBV14|TRBD2|.|TRBJ2-7
TGTGCCAGCAGTCGGGGGTTAAGCGGGAGTGGGGACGCACTACGGGCCTACGAGCAGTACTTC
CASSRGLSGSGDALRAYEQYF
>TRBV5-1|.|.|TRBJ1-6
TGCGCCAGCAGCTACCGCTCCCAGGTTTCTGGTAATTCACCCCTCCACTTT
CASSYRSQVSGNSPLHF
>TRBV30|.|.|TRBJ1-1
TGTGCCTGGATGAGATGGAACACTGAAGCTTTCTTT
CAWMRWNTEAFF
>TRBV4-2|.|.|TRBJ1-1
TGTGCCAGCAGCCAAGTGACAGACCCTGAAGCTTTCTTT
CASSQVTDPEAFF
>TRBV6-2/TRBV6-3|.|.|TRBJ1-5
TGTGCCAGCAGTTACGGACTGGAGACCTCCGATAGCAATCAGCCCCAGCATTTT
CASSYGLETSDSNQPQHF
>TRBV14|TRBD1|.|TRBJ1-1
TGTGCCAGCAGCCGACTACAGGGGGGCACTGAAGCTTTCTTT
CASSRLQGGTEAFF
>TRBV4-3|.|.|TRBJ1-1
TGCGCCAGCAGCCAAGAACACAGGGTCACTGAAGCTTTCTTT
CASSQEHRVTEAFF
>TRBV24-1|.|.|TRBJ1-5
TGTGCCACCAGTGCTGGGTTCAGGGATCAGCCCCAGCATTTT
CATSAGFRDQPQHF
>TRBV5-6|.|once|TRBJ2-2
TGTGCCAGCAGCTTCTTTGACAGGCATACCGGGGAGCTGTTTTTT
CASSFFDRHTGELFF
>TRBV11-2|.|.|TRBJ2-7
TGTGCCAGCAGCCTCATGCCAGTCTACGAGCAGTACTTC
CASSLMPVYEQYF
>TRBV12-5|.|.|TRBJ2-1
TGTGCTAGTGGTTTGGTAGTGGTGCGGGGGCTGGGCAATGAGCAGTTCTTC
CASGLVVVRGLGNEQFF
>TRBV7-9|TRBD2|.|TRBJ2-7
TGTGCCAGCAGCTTAGGTGGGAGGGTTGAATGGTACTTC
CASSLGGRVEWYF
>TRBV15|TRBD1|.|TRBJ1-1
TGTGCCACCAGCAGAGTTAGACAGGGAAGCACTGAAGCTTTCTTT
CATSRVRQGSTEAFF
>TRBV5-5|.|.|TRBJ1-5
TGTGCCAGCGGTGGAGGGAGCAATCAGCCCCAGCATTTT
CASGGGSNQPQHF
>TRBV5-8|.|.|TRBJ2-4
TGTGCCAGCAGCTTCGAATTGCGGGACATTCAGTACTTC
CASSFELRDIQYF
>TRBV15|.|.|TRBJ2-2
TGTGCCACCAGCAGAGACCCGGGGACTTCGAACACCGGGGAGCTGTTTTTT
CATSRDPGTSNTGELFF
>TRBV3-1/TRBV3-2|.|.|TRBJ2-2
TGTGCCAGCAGTATCCACACCGGGGAGCTGTTTTTT
CASSIHTGELFF